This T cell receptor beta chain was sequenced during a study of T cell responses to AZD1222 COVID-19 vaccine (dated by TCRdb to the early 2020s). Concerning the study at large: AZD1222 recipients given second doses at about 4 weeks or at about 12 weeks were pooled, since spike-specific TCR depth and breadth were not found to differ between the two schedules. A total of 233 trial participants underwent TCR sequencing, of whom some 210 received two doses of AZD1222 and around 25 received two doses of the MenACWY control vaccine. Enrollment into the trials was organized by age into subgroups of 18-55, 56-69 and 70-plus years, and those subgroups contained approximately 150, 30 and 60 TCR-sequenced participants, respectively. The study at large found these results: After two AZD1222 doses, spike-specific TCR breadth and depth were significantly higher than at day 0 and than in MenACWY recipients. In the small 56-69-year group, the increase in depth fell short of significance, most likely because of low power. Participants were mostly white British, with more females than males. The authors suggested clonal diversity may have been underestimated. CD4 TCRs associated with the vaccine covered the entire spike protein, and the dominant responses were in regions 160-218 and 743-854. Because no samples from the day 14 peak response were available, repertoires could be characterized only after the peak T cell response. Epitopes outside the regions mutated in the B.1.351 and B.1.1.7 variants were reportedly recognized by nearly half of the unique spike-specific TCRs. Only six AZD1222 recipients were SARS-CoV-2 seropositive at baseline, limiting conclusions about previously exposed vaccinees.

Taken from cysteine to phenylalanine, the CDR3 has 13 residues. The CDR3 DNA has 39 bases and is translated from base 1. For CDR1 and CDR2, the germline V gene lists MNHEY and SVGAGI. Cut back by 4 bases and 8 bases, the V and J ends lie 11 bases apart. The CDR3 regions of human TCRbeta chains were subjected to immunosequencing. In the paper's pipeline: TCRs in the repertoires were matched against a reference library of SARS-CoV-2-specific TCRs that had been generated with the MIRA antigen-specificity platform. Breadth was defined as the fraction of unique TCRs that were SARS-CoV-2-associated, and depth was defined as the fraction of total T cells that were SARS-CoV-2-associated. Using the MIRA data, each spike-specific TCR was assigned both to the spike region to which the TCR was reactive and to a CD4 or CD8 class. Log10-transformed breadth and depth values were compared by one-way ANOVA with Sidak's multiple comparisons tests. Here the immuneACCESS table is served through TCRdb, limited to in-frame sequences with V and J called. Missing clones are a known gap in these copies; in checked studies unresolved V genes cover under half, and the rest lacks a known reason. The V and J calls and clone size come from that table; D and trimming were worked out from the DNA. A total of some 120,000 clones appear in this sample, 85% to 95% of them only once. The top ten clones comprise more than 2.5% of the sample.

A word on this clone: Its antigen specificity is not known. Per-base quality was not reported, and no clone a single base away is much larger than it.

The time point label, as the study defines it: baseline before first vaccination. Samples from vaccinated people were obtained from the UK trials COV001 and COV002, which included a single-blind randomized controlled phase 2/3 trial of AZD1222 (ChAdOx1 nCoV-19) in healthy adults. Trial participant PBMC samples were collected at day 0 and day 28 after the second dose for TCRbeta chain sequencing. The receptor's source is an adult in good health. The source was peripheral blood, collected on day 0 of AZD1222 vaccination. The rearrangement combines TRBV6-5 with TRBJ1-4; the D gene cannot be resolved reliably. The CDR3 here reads CASSFGGREKLFF. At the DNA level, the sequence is TGTGCCAGCAGTTTTGGAGGGAGGGAAAAACTGTTTTTT.